Shown below are 3 T cell receptor beta chains from a single sample sequenced in a study of blood T cell repertoires in COVID-19. The method was immunoSEQ multiplex PCR; TCRdb's version includes in-frame clones alone and lacks a portion of them. Of 180,000 or so clones in the sample, roughly 80% were seen once. Sequenced sample: PBMCs or T cells enriched from blood (not recorded which). All receptors come from a man aged 50 or older who had recovered from COVID-19.

The rearrangement links TRBV5-1 to TRBJ1-2; TRBD1 might be the D (6 bases). The germline gives CDR1 SGHRS, CDR2 YFSETQ. The CDR3 runs 17 residues. Trimming removed 4 bases at V and 1 base at J, with 20 bases between. The CDR3 nucleotides read TGCGCCAGCAGCCCCTGGGGTAACAGGGAATTTAACTATGGCTACACCTTC. Its protein product is CASSPWGNREFNYGYTF.

The chain combines TRBV3-1 (or the pseudogene TRBV3-2) with TRBJ2-5; D remains unclear. Trimming shortened V by 0 bases and J by 3 bases, and 11 bases separated the two germline ends. Germline V gene lookup returns CDR1 LGHDT and CDR2 YNNKEL (reference sequence). The CDR3 loop spans 15 amino acids. CDR3 loop: CASSQDMTPEETQYF. Written as DNA, the CDR3 is TGTGCCAGCAGCCAAGATATGACACCAGAAGAGACCCAGTACTTC.

This clone was counted ten times or more. The V call is TRBV19, the J call TRBJ2-1; 9 bases agree with TRBD1. There are 14 residues in the CDR3. Per germline, CDR1 LNHDA and CDR2 SQIVND (reference sequence). V dropped 8 bases and J dropped 8; count of bases not matched to a gene: 10. CDR3 sequence reads: CASWSGQGTDEQFF. The CDR3 DNA sequence: TGTGCCAGTTGGTCGGGACAGGGTACTGATGAGCAGTTCTTC.